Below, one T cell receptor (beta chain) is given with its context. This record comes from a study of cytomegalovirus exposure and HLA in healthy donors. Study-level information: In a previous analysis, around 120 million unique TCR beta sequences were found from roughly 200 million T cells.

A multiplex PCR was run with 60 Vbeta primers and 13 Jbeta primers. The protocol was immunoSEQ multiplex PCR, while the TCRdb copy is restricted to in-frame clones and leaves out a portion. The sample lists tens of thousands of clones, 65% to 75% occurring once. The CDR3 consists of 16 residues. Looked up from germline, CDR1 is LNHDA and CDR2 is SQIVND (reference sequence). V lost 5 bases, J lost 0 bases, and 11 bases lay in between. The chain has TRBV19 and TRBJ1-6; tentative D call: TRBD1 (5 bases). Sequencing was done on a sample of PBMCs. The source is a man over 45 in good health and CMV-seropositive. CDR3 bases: TGTGCCAGTAGTCAAGCAGACAGCTCCTATAATTCACCCCTCCACTTT. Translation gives CASSQADSSYNSPLHF.